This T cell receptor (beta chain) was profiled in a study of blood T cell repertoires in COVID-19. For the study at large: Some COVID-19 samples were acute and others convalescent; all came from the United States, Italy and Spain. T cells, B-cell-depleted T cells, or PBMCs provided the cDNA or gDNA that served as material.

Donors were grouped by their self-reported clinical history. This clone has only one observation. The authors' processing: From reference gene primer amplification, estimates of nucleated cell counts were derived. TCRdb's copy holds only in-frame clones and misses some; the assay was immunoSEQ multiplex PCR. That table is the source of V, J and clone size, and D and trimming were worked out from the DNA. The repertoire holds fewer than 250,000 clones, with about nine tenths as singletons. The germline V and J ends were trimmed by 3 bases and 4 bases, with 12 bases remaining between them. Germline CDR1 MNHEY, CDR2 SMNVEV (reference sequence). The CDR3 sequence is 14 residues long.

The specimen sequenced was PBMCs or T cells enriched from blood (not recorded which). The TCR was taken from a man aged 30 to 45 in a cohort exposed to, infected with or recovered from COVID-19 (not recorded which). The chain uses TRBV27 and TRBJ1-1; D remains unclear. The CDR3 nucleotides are TGTGCCAGCAGTTTTACAGTTTTCGGCACTGAAGCTTTCTTT. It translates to CASSFTVFGTEAFF.